This T cell receptor (beta chain) comes out of a study of cytomegalovirus exposure and HLA in healthy donors. Study-wide results and limits: In a later analysis, TCR beta V- and J-gene trimming was associated with a missense DCLRE1C variant. Donors belonging to an Asian-associated ancestry cluster reportedly showed fewer N-insertions in productive TCRs than the approximately 690-donor mean, according to what a later analysis found. More clonal expansion characterized HLA-associated TCR beta chains than equally common others in a later analysis.

Comments on this clone: Antigen: not known.

The study ran its PCR with 60 Vbeta and 13 Jbeta primers. Profiling relied on immunoSEQ multiplex PCR, and the TCRdb table lists in-frame clones only, not all of them. Seen here are around 180,000 clones, over 70% observed once, and the top ten hold approximately 2%. Deletions cut 1 base from V and 3 bases from J, with 10 bases between. Germline CDR1 WNHNN, CDR2 SYGVQD (reference sequence). The length of the CDR3 is 15 residues. This sequence originates from a woman aged 18-29 years in good health and CMV-seropositive. This chain connects TRBV10-1 to TRBJ1-5, with D perhaps TRBD1 (6 bases). Sequencing was performed on PBMCs. Written as DNA, the CDR3 is TGCGCCAGCAGTGAGTTCCGGGACACCAATCAGCCCCAGCATTTT. As protein: CASSEFRDTNQPQHF.